This record covers a single T cell receptor beta chain. The sample comes from a study of regulatory T cells in long-lasting Graves disease. The time point: newly diagnosed GD, antithyroid drugs for less than 3 months. The authors made the TCR library using RNA they extracted from PBMCs. The germline V gene encodes CDR1 GTSNPN and CDR2 SVGIG (reference sequence). J was trimmed by 7 bases and V by 0 bases; bases with no gene match: 26. The CDR3 is 21 amino acids. Libraries of TCR beta came from iRepertoire HTBI primers plus Arm-PCR of CDR3 regions. Each CDR3 protein is one row after TCRdb ran MiXCR on the multiplex PCR reads. The sample records approximately 560,000 distinct CDR3 sequences, about 15% being singletons. These data are also associated with another study on T cells in Graves' hyperthyroidism and ophthalmopathy. This second report adds: Uncontrolled infections, other autoimmune diseases, pregnancy or lactation led to exclusion of patients.

The specimen was peripheral blood mononuclear cells (PBMCs), collected at new diagnosis, from a patient treated with antithyroid drugs. The TCR comes from a young man with Graves disease. This chain joins TRBV30 and TRBJ2-1, with 8 bases fitting TRBD2. CDR3 in amino acids: CAWSVAKRDSSGSIGLNEQFF. DNA for the CDR3: TGTGCCTGGAGTGTTGCAAAGAGGGACTCAAGCGGGAGTATTGGTCTGAATGAGCAGTTCTTC.